Sequencing of this T cell receptor (beta chain) was carried out in a study of blood T cell repertoires in COVID-19. Study as a whole: Acute and convalescent COVID-19 samples came from the United States, Italy and Spain. Nucleic acid was either cDNA or gDNA, and it came from T cells, B-cell-depleted T cells, or PBMCs.

Sequenced by immunoSEQ multiplex PCR; TCRdb stores in-frame clones only, minus some. Seen here are about 160,000 clones, around 84% observed once, and the top ten hold under 6%. This clonotype was obtained from a woman aged 45-65 years with COVID-19, enrolled during active disease. The material sequenced was peripheral blood.

This CDR3 is CASSLQGAREKLFF. The CDR3 DNA reads as TGTGCCAGCAGCTTACAGGGGGCGCGTGAAAAACTGTTTTTT. The chain employs TRBV7-2 and TRBJ1-4; TRBD1 matches at 8 bases. In germline, CDR1 is SGHTA, CDR2 FQGNSA. V shed 2 bases and J 7 bases; nucleotides not matched to a gene: 3. This CDR3 has 14 residues.